This T cell receptor beta chain derives from a study of monozygotic twins with inflammatory bowel disease. Study-wide results and caveats: IBD patients shared fewer clonotypes with others than healthy twins, especially with disease activity. Lower TCRbeta diversity (inverse Simpson) was seen in IBD patients than in healthy co-twins.

The CDR3 extends over 19 amino acids. Following a re-call of the 5' RACE reads, TCRdb has one entry per CDR3 protein and lacks DNA. The sample table sets out about 160,000 distinct CDR3 sequences. As regards this clonotype: Antigen: not known.

The source of this sequence is a human donor with ulcerative colitis or Crohn's disease, or a healthy co-twin of an affected twin (not recorded which). Input material: blood. The genes are TRBV12-3 or TRBV12-4 and TRBJ2-1; TCRdb's D call, TRBD2, is unchecked because there is no DNA. CDR3: CASSLVRTSGSRSYNEQFF.